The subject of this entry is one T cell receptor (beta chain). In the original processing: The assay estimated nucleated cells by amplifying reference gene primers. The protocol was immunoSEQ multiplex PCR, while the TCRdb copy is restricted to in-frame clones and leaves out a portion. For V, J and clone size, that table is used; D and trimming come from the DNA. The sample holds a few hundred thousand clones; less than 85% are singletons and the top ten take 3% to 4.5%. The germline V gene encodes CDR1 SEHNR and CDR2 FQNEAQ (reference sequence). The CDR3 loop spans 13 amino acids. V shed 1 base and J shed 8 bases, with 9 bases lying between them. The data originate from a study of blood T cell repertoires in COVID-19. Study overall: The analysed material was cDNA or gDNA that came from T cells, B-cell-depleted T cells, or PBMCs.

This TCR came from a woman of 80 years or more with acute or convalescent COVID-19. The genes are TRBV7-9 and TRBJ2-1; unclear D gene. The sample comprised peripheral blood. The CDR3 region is CASSLGAIYEQFF. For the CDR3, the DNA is TGTGCCAGCAGCTTAGGGGCCATTTATGAGCAGTTCTTC.